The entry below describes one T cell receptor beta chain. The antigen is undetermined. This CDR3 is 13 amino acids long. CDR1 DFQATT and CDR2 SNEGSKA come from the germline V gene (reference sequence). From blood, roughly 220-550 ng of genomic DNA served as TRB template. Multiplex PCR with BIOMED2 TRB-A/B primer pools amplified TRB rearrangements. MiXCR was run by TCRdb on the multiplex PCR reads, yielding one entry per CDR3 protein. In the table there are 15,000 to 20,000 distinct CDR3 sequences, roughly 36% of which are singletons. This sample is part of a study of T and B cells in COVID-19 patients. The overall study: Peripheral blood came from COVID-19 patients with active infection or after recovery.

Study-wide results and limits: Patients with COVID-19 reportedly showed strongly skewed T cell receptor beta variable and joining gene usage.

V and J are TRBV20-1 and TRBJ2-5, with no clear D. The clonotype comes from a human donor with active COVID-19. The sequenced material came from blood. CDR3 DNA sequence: TGCGGGAACCGAGACCCTCTCCAAGAGACCCAGTACTTC. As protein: CGNRDPLQETQYF.